These 29 T cell receptor beta chains were sequenced from one sample in a study of blood T cell repertoires in COVID-19. Clones were sequenced by immunoSEQ multiplex PCR, and TCRdb holds only the in-frame ones, with some missing. The sample holds 390,000 or so clones; 70% to 90% are singletons and the top ten take under 1.5%. Sample: peripheral blood. The source is a woman in her thirties with active or convalescent COVID-19.

The rearrangement uses TRBV6-5 and TRBJ1-1; 7 bases match TRBD1. Germline V CDR1 and CDR2: MNHEY, SVGAGI. The CDR3 loop spans 13 amino acids. V was pared by 5 bases and J by 4 bases, with 4 bases of the junction left unmatched. The CDR3 region is CASSIRTGTEAFF. The CDR3 bases are TGTGCCAGCAGTATTCGGACAGGCACTGAAGCTTTCTTT.

The genes are TRBV19 and TRBJ1-1; possible D gene TRBD1, 6 bases. The CDR3 extends over 14 amino acids. Per the germline V gene, CDR1 is LNHDA and CDR2 is SQIVND (reference sequence). The V end was cut by 3 bases, the J end by 4 bases, with 12 bases between. The CDR3 sequence is CASSISGGATEAFF. CDR3 bases: TGTGCCAGTAGTATTTCGGGGGGGGCCACTGAAGCTTTCTTT.

V is TRBV21-1 and J is TRBJ1-5. TRBV21-1 is listed as a pseudogene. The CDR3 is made up of 16 amino acids. CDR3 amino acids: CASSARPVFSNQPQHF. The CDR3 nucleotides are TGTGCCAGCAGCGCCCGTCCGGTATTTAGCAATCAGCCCCAGCATTTT.

V gene TRBV12-5 combines with J gene TRBJ2-5; 13 nucleotides match TRBD2. The CDR3 runs to 18 residues. From germline, CDR1 is LGHNT and CDR2 FRNRAP. V trimming: 7 bases; J trimming: 4 bases; junction bases outside the gene matches: 15. The CDR3 loop is CASDSPPGLAGLGETQYF. The CDR3 coding sequence is TGTGCTAGTGATTCGCCCCCGGGACTAGCGGGGCTAGGAGAGACCCAGTACTTC.

This sequence joins TRBV5-1 and TRBJ2-7; D may be TRBD2 (6 bases). The CDR3 has 15 residues. With 0 bases removed from V and 3 bases from J, the gap between germline ends came to 13 bases. Germline V gene sequence: CDR1 SGHRS, CDR2 YFSETQ. In DNA form, the CDR3 reads TGCGCCAGCAGCTTGGGGATGGCGGGGAACTACGAGCAGTACTTC. Residues: CASSLGMAGNYEQYF.

This clone turned up a few times. V usage is TRBV30 and J usage is TRBJ2-7; 10 nucleotides match TRBD1. The CDR3 length is 15 residues. J lost 5 bases, V lost 3 bases, and 10 bases had no gene match. CDR1 is GTSNPN, CDR2 SVGIG, per germline (reference sequence). The CDR3 DNA is TGTGCCTGGAGCCCCGGACAGGGGGTATTGAACGAGCAGTACTTC. Translating it yields CAWSPGQGVLNEQYF.

The rearrangement uses TRBV6-5 and TRBJ1-3; no firm D call. The CDR3 covers 15 residues. V was cut by 0 bases and J by 3 bases, with 9 bases left in between. Germline values: CDR1 MNHEY, CDR2 SVGAGI. The CDR3 bases are TGTGCCAGCAGTTACTCAGACGGAGGTGGAAACACCATATATTTT. Translated: CASSYSDGGGNTIYF.

The chain combines TRBV4-1 with TRBJ1-2, with 7 nucleotides matching TRBD1. V shed 2 bases, J shed 0 bases, and the junction held 6 bases outside the gene matches. The germline CDR1 and CDR2 sequences are MGHRA and YSYEKL. This CDR3 contains 16 residues. CDR3 DNA sequence: TGCGCCAGCAGCCAACCTCGACAGGGTCCTAACTATGGCTACACCTTC. The encoded protein is CASSQPRQGPNYGYTF.

The rearrangement links TRBV19 to TRBJ2-7; TRBD2 is a possible D gene (5 bases). The germline CDR1 and CDR2 sequences are LNHDA and SQIVND (reference sequence). The length of the CDR3 is 14 residues. Trimming left V 5 bases short and J 4 bases short, with 15 bases between. The CDR3 nucleotides read TGTGCCAGTAGTCCAGCCGGGAACTCTTACGAGCAGTACTTC. Protein sequence: CASSPAGNSYEQYF.

V usage is TRBV6-1 and J usage is TRBJ2-7; 10 positions match TRBD1. This CDR3 spans 16 amino acids. The junction had 5 bases not matched to a gene; V was cut back by 1 base and J by 2 bases. Germline V gives CDR1 MNHNS, CDR2 SASEGT. The DNA for the CDR3 is TGTGCCAGCAGTGAAGAGGGGGACAGGGGAACCTACGAGCAGTACTTC. Protein sequence: CASSEEGDRGTYEQYF.

The V gene is TRBV9, the J gene TRBJ1-3; TRBD1 aligns across 11 bases. CDR3 length: 15 amino acids. CDR1 and CDR2 from the germline V gene are SGDLS and YYNGEE. V shed 0 bases and J 4 bases; nucleotides not matched to a gene: 0. CDR3 in amino acids: CASSVGTGGGNTIYF. The CDR3 DNA reads as TGTGCCAGCAGCGTAGGGACAGGGGGCGGAAACACCATATATTTT.

This clone showed up just once. The genes are TRBV20-1 and TRBJ1-1; 10 bases are shared with TRBD1. The CDR3 covers 14 residues. Germline-derived CDR1 and CDR2 are DFQATT and SNEGSKA (reference sequence). J gave up 7 bases and V 3 bases, and 8 bases lay outside the gene matches. CDR3 region: CSASSDRGTIEAFF. In DNA, the CDR3 is TGCAGTGCTAGTTCGGACAGGGGGACCATTGAAGCTTTCTTT.

This clone was recorded only once. J is TRBJ2-3 and V is TRBV20-1, with 9 bases identical to TRBD2. CDR1 and CDR2 (germline): DFQATT, SNEGSKA (reference sequence). There are 14 residues in the CDR3. The trim removed 3 bases at V and 4 bases at J, leaving 5 bases unmatched. In DNA form, the CDR3 reads TGCAGTGCTAGTCTGGGACTAGCAGCAGATACGCAGTATTTT. This gives the protein CSASLGLAADTQYF.

The rearrangement joins TRBV7-9 to TRBJ1-2, with D possibly being TRBD1 (6 bases). Trimming pared 0 bases from V and 7 bases from J, leaving 9 bases between. This CDR3 has 13 amino acids. CDR1 is SEHNR, CDR2 FQNEAQ, per germline (reference sequence). The CDR3 spells CASSLAQGGGYTF. The CDR3 DNA follows: TGTGCCAGCAGCTTAGCACAGGGTGGTGGCTACACCTTC.

V and J are TRBV27 and TRBJ1-2, with 12 nucleotides matching TRBD1. This CDR3 contains 16 residues. Germline values: CDR1 MNHEY, CDR2 SMNVEV (reference sequence). The ends lost 5 bases at V and 2 bases at J; junction bases unmatched: 6. The DNA for the CDR3 is TGTGCCAGCAGTCCAGCGGGACAGGGGGCAAACTATGGCTACACCTTC. Its protein is CASSPAGQGANYGYTF.

The V gene is TRBV6-5, the J gene TRBJ1-4, with TRBD1 identical over 9 bases. Germline-derived CDR1 and CDR2 are MNHEY and SVGAGI. With V trimmed by 5 bases and J by 3 bases, 4 bases remained unmatched. This CDR3 is 15 amino acids long. In DNA form, the CDR3 reads TGTGCCAGCAGTCGCAACAGGGGGCCTAATGAAAAACTGTTTTTT. Translation: CASSRNRGPNEKLFF.

The chain joins TRBV28 to TRBJ1-2, with 8 bases identical to TRBD1. CDR3 length: 13 amino acids. V trimming: 6 bases; J trimming: 2 bases; junction bases outside the gene matches: 2. Germline V gives CDR1 MDHEN, CDR2 SYDVKM. CDR3 DNA sequence: TGTGCCAGCAGGGACAGGGAAAACTATGGCTACACCTTC. Its protein product is CASRDRENYGYTF.

This clone was seen more than once but under ten times. V usage is TRBV2 and J usage is TRBJ1-2, with D possibly being TRBD1 (6 bases). The CDR3 runs to 15 residues. Germline CDR1 SNHLY, CDR2 FYNNEI. With 5 bases removed from V and 2 bases from J, the gap between germline ends came to 15 bases. The CDR3 bases are TGTGCCAGCAGTCCCGGGACACTTACGAACTATGGCTACACCTTC. Protein sequence: CASSPGTLTNYGYTF.

V is TRBV29-1 and J is TRBJ1-1, with a tentative D call TRBD1 (5 bases). Trimming stripped 3 bases from V and 4 bases from J, with 12 bases between. This CDR3 has 13 residues. Germline values: CDR1 SQVTM, CDR2 ANQGSEA. Written as DNA, the CDR3 is TGCAGCGTTGATCGCAGGGCTGGCACTGAAGCTTTCTTT. This gives the protein CSVDRRAGTEAFF.

This clone was observed once. This chain uses TRBV7-2 with TRBJ2-3, with 10 bases identical to TRBD2. The germline V gene encodes CDR1 SGHTA and CDR2 FQGNSA. Trimming removed 2 bases from V and 14 bases from J; junction bases left unmatched: 13. This CDR3 is 15 amino acids long. This CDR3 is CASSLLATSGSNPYF. The CDR3 nucleotides read TGTGCCAGCAGCTTACTCGCGACTAGCGGGTCCAACCCGTATTTT.

The gene calls are TRBV27 and TRBJ2-7, with 12 bases identical to TRBD2. CDR1 MNHEY and CDR2 SMNVEV come from the germline V gene (reference sequence). V shed 5 bases, J shed 4 bases, and the junction held 6 bases outside the gene matches. The CDR3 contains 15 residues. CDR3 in DNA: TGTGCCAGCAGTCCAGGGACTAGCGGGCGTTACGAGCAGTACTTC. Encoded protein: CASSPGTSGRYEQYF.

This rearrangement joins TRBV29-1 to TRBJ1-1; TRBD1 agrees at 8 bases. Germline-derived CDR1 and CDR2 are SQVTM and ANQGSEA. V lost 6 bases to trimming and J lost 5 bases; unmatched junction nucleotides: 8. CDR3 length equals 13 residues. CDR3 protein: CSVVQGAWTEAFF. Written as DNA, the CDR3 is TGCAGCGTAGTCCAGGGGGCATGGACTGAAGCTTTCTTT.

The V and J genes are TRBV2 and TRBJ2-1, with TRBD2 matching 11 bases. The CDR3 is 18 residues long. Per the germline V gene, CDR1 is SNHLY and CDR2 is FYNNEI. With 6 bases clipped from V and 7 bases from J, the junction kept 17 bases outside the gene matches. The DNA for the CDR3 is TGTGCCAGCAGGGCGGTCTTAGGGACTAGCGGAAAGAGGAATGAGCAGTTCTTC. This translates into CASRAVLGTSGKRNEQFF.

The J gene is TRBJ1-2, the V gene TRBV7-9; possibly TRBD1 for D (5 bases). This CDR3 is 13 amino acids long. V was pared by 1 base and J by 10 bases, with 13 bases between. Germline CDR1 SEHNR, CDR2 FQNEAQ (reference sequence). The CDR3 is CASSLEQGNDYTF. CDR3 DNA: TGTGCCAGCAGCTTAGAGCAGGGTAATGACTACACCTTC.

The V and J genes are TRBV6-1 and TRBJ2-1; D uncertain. Germline values: CDR1 MNHNS, CDR2 SASEGT. The CDR3 is 15 amino acids. V lost 0 bases and J lost 7, with 13 bases in between. The CDR3 region is CASSEAPSVGNEQFF. Here the CDR3 DNA reads TGTGCCAGCAGTGAAGCCCCCTCGGTCGGGAATGAGCAGTTCTTC.

The chain carries TRBV5-6 and TRBJ1-1, with 9 bases aligning to TRBD1. The trim removed 4 bases at V and 7 bases at J, leaving 5 bases unmatched. Germline loops: CDR1 SGHDT, CDR2 YYEEEE. The CDR3 runs 13 residues. CDR3 protein: CASSTPGQGEAFF. DNA for the CDR3: TGTGCCAGCAGCACACCGGGACAGGGTGAAGCTTTCTTT.

The chain is built from TRBV6-5 and TRBJ1-1; 7 bases agree with TRBD1. V dropped 6 bases and J dropped 5; count of bases not matched to a gene: 3. Germline lookup yields CDR1 MNHEY and CDR2 SVGAGI. The CDR3 runs to 12 residues. Here the CDR3 reads CASSLQGTEAFF. The DNA for the CDR3 is TGTGCCAGCAGCCTACAGGGGACTGAAGCTTTCTTT.

This rearrangement joins TRBV4-1 to TRBJ1-1; 7 positions agree with TRBD1. The germline CDR1 and CDR2 sequences are MGHRA and YSYEKL. The trim removed 0 bases at V and 5 bases at J, leaving 18 bases unmatched. CDR3 length: 19 amino acids. CDR3 in amino acids: CASSQDSGETGTMWTEAFF. For the CDR3, the DNA is TGCGCCAGCAGCCAAGATAGCGGCGAGACAGGGACCATGTGGACTGAAGCTTTCTTT.

V usage is TRBV2 and J usage is TRBJ1-1; D gene uncertain. Germline values: CDR1 SNHLY, CDR2 FYNNEI. V lost 4 bases, J lost 0 bases, and 6 bases lay in between. The CDR3 length is 13 residues. The CDR3 nucleotides read TGTGCCAGCAGTGTCATCCTGAACACTGAAGCTTTCTTT. Its protein is CASSVILNTEAFF.